This TCR beta chain was recovered during a study of cytomegalovirus exposure and HLA in healthy donors. CDR1 is SGHRS and CDR2 is YFSETQ in the germline V gene. V lost 4 bases, J lost 5 bases, and 10 bases stayed unmatched. There are 15 residues in the CDR3. Notes on the study in general: The records held CMV serostatus as the only immune exposure information. V- and J-gene trimming of TCR beta was linked (in a later analysis) to a missense DCLRE1C variant. Researchers counted roughly 160 TCR beta chains as cytomegalovirus-associated.

Regarding this clone: What it binds is not known.

The PCR ran on 60 Vbeta and 13 Jbeta primers. Assay used: immunoSEQ multiplex PCR; TCRdb lists only in-frame clones, some missing. This listing includes 200,000 to 250,000 clones. The V and J genes are TRBV5-1 and TRBJ1-1; 8 nucleotides align to TRBD1. The clonotype originates from a woman aged 30 to 39 in good health and CMV-seropositive. Sample: PBMCs. The CDR3 DNA reads as TGCGCCAGCAGCCTCCGGACAGGGTCATGGACTGAAGCTTTCTTT. This gives the protein CASSLRTGSWTEAFF.